This T cell receptor (beta chain) was retrieved from a study of cytomegalovirus exposure and HLA in healthy donors. On the study more broadly: The 110 million or so unique TCR beta sequences, from about 179 million T cells, were found by an earlier analysis.

Remarks on this clone: Its antigen is unknown.

Germline V gives CDR1 SGHTA, CDR2 FQGNSA. CDR3 length equals 12 residues. The ends were cut back, 10 bases at V and 1 base at J, with 10 bases in the middle. Overall study results and limits: As a later analysis showed, a missense DCLRE1C variant was linked to trimming of TCR beta V- and J-genes.

With 60 Vbeta and 13 Jbeta primers, the PCR was carried out. Produced via immunoSEQ multiplex PCR; TCRdb's table is partial and in-frame only. The sample consists of 150,000 to 200,000 clones, 60% to 80% of them appearing once. The J gene is TRBJ1-1, the V gene TRBV7-2, with D possibly being TRBD1 (5 bases). Material for sequencing was PBMCs. The sequence derives from a man between 18 and 29 years old in good health and CMV-seropositive. In DNA, the CDR3 is TGTGCCAACCGTCAGGGGAACACTGAAGCTTTCTTT. Translated, it gives CANRQGNTEAFF.